Listed below are T cell receptor beta chains from one sample, sequenced in a study of blood T cell repertoires in COVID-19. This table comes from immunoSEQ multiplex PCR, and its TCRdb copy is limited to in-frame clones, with some not included. Here the sample spans approximately 130,000 clones, around four fifths being singletons. Sequencing was done on a sample of peripheral blood. These receptor sequences come from a human donor in a cohort sampled during active COVID-19. Both conserved end residues are part of each CDR3. D genes are given only for firm matches. Clone size is stated in some rows and not others, as once, few, many or a class when expanded.

j_call clone_size d_call v_call cdr3_aa cdr3_nt
TRBJ2-3 once - TRBV5-1 CASSLGGRGGADTQYF TGCGCCAGCAGCTTGGGTGGGAGAGGCGGGGCAGATACGCAGTATTTT
TRBJ2-1 - - TRBV28 CASSLLDTREKNNEQFF TGTGCCAGCAGTCTCCTCGATACTAGAGAGAAAAACAATGAGCAGTTCTTC
TRBJ2-3 - TRBD2 TRBV30 CAWSVGTSGRVTQYF TGTGCCTGGAGTGTGGGGACTAGCGGGAGAGTAACGCAGTATTTT
TRBJ2-7 few TRBD1 TRBV2 CASGTEFQQYF TGTGCCAGCGGGACAGAGTTTCAGCAGTACTTC
TRBJ2-1 few TRBD2 TRBV7-9 CASSLKAGALFDEQFF TGTGCCAGCAGCTTAAAAGCGGGGGCCCTTTTCGATGAGCAGTTCTTC
TRBJ1-3 - - TRBV18 CASRNGESGNTIYF TGTGCCAGCCGAAACGGGGAATCTGGAAACACCATATATTTT
TRBJ2-3 - - TRBV13 CASSLRGGALTDTQYF TGTGCCAGCAGCTTAAGAGGGGGGGCTTTGACAGATACGCAGTATTTT
TRBJ1-6 - TRBD1 TRBV10-2 CASRNTGGQGSPLHF TGCGCCAGCAGAAATACAGGGGGTCAAGGTTCACCCCTCCACTTT
TRBJ1-3 - TRBD1 TRBV7-2 CASSPGQGFGNTIYF TGTGCCAGCAGCCCGGGACAGGGTTTTGGAAACACCATATATTTT
TRBJ2-5 - TRBD2 TRBV6-2/TRBV6-3 CASSWLAGGETQYF TGTGCCAGCAGCTGGCTAGCGGGAGGAGAGACCCAGTACTTC
TRBJ2-2 - TRBD1 TRBV15 CATSTLYLSQGDTGELFF TGTGCCACCAGCACCTTGTATCTGTCGCAGGGGGACACCGGGGAGCTGTTTTTT
TRBJ1-5 - TRBD1 TRBV4-1 CASSQESRGRIQPQHF TGCGCCAGCAGCCAAGAATCCAGGGGGCGCATCCAGCCCCAGCATTTT
TRBJ2-3 - - TRBV30 CAWSVRGGSTDTQYF TGTGCCTGGAGTGTACGCGGCGGGAGCACAGATACGCAGTATTTT
TRBJ2-3 few TRBD2 TRBV9 CASSTTTSGGGDTQYF TGTGCCAGCAGCACCACGACTAGCGGGGGTGGGGATACGCAGTATTTT
TRBJ2-1 - - TRBV5-1 CASSFIADSYNEQFF TGCGCCAGCAGCTTCATAGCGGACTCCTACAATGAGCAGTTCTTC
TRBJ2-3 - - TRBV2 CASSGQSTDTQYF TGTGCCAGCAGTGGCCAGAGCACAGATACGCAGTATTTT
TRBJ2-3 - - TRBV4-3 CASLDLAGTDTQYF TGCGCCAGCCTTGACTTGGCAGGCACAGATACGCAGTATTTT
TRBJ1-6 few TRBD1 TRBV3-1/TRBV3-2 CASSQGDRGPSSPLHF TGTGCCAGCAGCCAAGGGGACAGGGGGCCGTCCTCACCCCTCCACTTT